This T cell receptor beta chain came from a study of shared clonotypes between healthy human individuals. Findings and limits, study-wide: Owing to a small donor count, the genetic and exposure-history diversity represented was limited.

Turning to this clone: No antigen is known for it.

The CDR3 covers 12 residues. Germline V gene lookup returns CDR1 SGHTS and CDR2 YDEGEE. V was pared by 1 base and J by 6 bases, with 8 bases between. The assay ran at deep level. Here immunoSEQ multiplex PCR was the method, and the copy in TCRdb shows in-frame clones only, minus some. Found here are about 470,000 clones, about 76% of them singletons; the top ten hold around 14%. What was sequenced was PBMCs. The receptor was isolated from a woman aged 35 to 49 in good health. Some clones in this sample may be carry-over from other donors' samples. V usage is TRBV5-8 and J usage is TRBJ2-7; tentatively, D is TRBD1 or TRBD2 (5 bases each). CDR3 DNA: TGTGCCAGCAGCTTGTGGGGGACCGAGCAGTACTTC. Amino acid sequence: CASSLWGTEQYF.